These T cell receptor beta chains were read from a single sample in a study of response to subunit inactivated influenza vaccine. TCRdb recomputed calls from the RT-PCR reads with MiXCR, one row per CDR3 protein. The sample contains a few hundred thousand distinct CDR3 sequences, 22% of which appear only once. The source was PBMCs from blood, collected about 20 months after vaccination. The receptors come from a man aged 45 to 75 who received an inactivated influenza vaccine. The CDR3 runs from the conserved cysteine through the conserved F or W.

j_gene: TRBJ2-5
v_gene: TRBV9
CDR3aa: CASTPSLGGRETQYF

j_gene: TRBJ1-5
v_gene: TRBV30
CDR3aa: CAWGSPQGIGQPQHF

j_gene: TRBJ2-1
v_gene: TRBV28
CDR3aa: CASSPPLAGVNEQFF

j_gene: TRBJ2-3
v_gene: TRBV24-1
CDR3aa: CATSPSGRADADTQYF

j_gene: TRBJ1-5
v_gene: TRBV12-3/TRBV12-4
CDR3aa: CASRVSGAGNQPQHF

j_gene: TRBJ1-1
v_gene: TRBV7-2
CDR3aa: CASSLEYWGFEAFF

j_gene: TRBJ1-5
v_gene: TRBV19
CDR3aa: CASSISRARGSNQPQHF

j_gene: TRBJ2-3
v_gene: TRBV10-2
CDR3aa: CASRGLAGGPTDTQYF

j_gene: TRBJ1-2
v_gene: TRBV2
CDR3aa: CASKSGEARTYGYTF

j_gene: TRBJ2-5
v_gene: TRBV6-2/TRBV6-3
CDR3aa: CASSYSIETQYF

j_gene: TRBJ2-3
v_gene: TRBV10-1
CDR3aa: CASSARLAGNTDTQYF

j_gene: TRBJ2-1
v_gene: TRBV4-1
CDR3aa: CASSQDQGVDSRRNEQFF

j_gene: TRBJ1-1
v_gene: TRBV7-6
CDR3aa: CASSLNFGGLNTEAFF

j_gene: TRBJ1-2
v_gene: TRBV9
CDR3aa: CASSVAAGRSYGYTF

j_gene: TRBJ2-5
v_gene: TRBV29-1
CDR3aa: CSVSKAGGLQETQYF

j_gene: TRBJ1-1
v_gene: TRBV11-2
CDR3aa: CASSLVIQGEAFF

j_gene: TRBJ2-3
v_gene: TRBV5-1
CDR3aa: CASSWGTASTDTQYF

j_gene: TRBJ2-5
v_gene: TRBV7-8
CDR3aa: CASSVALRTAKTQETQYF

j_gene: TRBJ2-1
v_gene: TRBV5-1
CDR3aa: CASSYRSSYNEQFF

j_gene: TRBJ1-2
v_gene: TRBV5-6
CDR3aa: CASSLIQAYGYTF

j_gene: TRBJ1-1
v_gene: TRBV12-3/TRBV12-4
CDR3aa: CASSPGGMVTEAFF

j_gene: TRBJ2-7
v_gene: TRBV10-2
CDR3aa: CASSSGLGSYYEQYF

j_gene: TRBJ1-2
v_gene: TRBV14
CDR3aa: CASSSSGGAGYYGYTF

j_gene: TRBJ2-3
v_gene: TRBV12-3/TRBV12-4
CDR3aa: CASREADTQYF

j_gene: TRBJ1-1
v_gene: TRBV25-1
CDR3aa: CASSTGFHTGSFF

j_gene: TRBJ2-1
v_gene: TRBV7-2
CDR3aa: CASSLGTKNEQFF

j_gene: TRBJ2-1
v_gene: TRBV6-2/TRBV6-3
CDR3aa: CASSPRSTGSSYNEQFF

j_gene: TRBJ2-3
v_gene: TRBV24-1
CDR3aa: CATRSQGGAGTDTQYF

j_gene: TRBJ1-2
v_gene: TRBV20-1
CDR3aa: CSASTLARAVNGYTF

j_gene: TRBJ1-2
v_gene: TRBV4-2
CDR3aa: CASSTPMGSYNYGYTF

j_gene: TRBJ1-1
v_gene: TRBV6-2/TRBV6-3
CDR3aa: CASSYFGQDDMNTEAFF

j_gene: TRBJ1-1
v_gene: TRBV6-6
CDR3aa: CASSLGPSTEAFF

j_gene: TRBJ2-7
v_gene: TRBV5-1
CDR3aa: CASRGLDEQYF

j_gene: TRBJ2-3
v_gene: TRBV9
CDR3aa: CASSVGTSGSSFTDTQYF

j_gene: TRBJ1-5
v_gene: TRBV6-2/TRBV6-3
CDR3aa: CASTPQGPNQPQHF

j_gene: TRBJ1-6
v_gene: TRBV4-3
CDR3aa: CASSQVNSPLHF

j_gene: TRBJ1-5
v_gene: TRBV20-1
CDR3aa: CSARWVINQPQHF

j_gene: TRBJ2-4
v_gene: TRBV4-2
CDR3aa: CASSQESRQGLIQYF

j_gene: TRBJ1-5
v_gene: TRBV7-2
CDR3aa: CASSQAGSGISWAQHF

j_gene: TRBJ1-5
v_gene: TRBV27
CDR3aa: CASSPRAGGSGNQPQHF

j_gene: TRBJ2-3
v_gene: TRBV2
CDR3aa: CASSVSSGGITDTQYF

j_gene: TRBJ1-3
v_gene: TRBV7-2
CDR3aa: CASSERTSPHQNF

j_gene: TRBJ1-2
v_gene: TRBV20-1
CDR3aa: CSARDARSYGYTF

j_gene: TRBJ1-3
v_gene: TRBV19
CDR3aa: CASSAGQIGNTIYF

j_gene: TRBJ2-7
v_gene: TRBV29-1
CDR3aa: CSVEDPDRSSYEQYF

j_gene: TRBJ2-1
v_gene: TRBV4-3
CDR3aa: CANSGQYNEQFF

j_gene: TRBJ1-1
v_gene: TRBV7-9
CDR3aa: CASSWTQSTEAFF

j_gene: TRBJ2-3
v_gene: TRBV9
CDR3aa: CASSVEGGRGADTQYF

j_gene: TRBJ2-5
v_gene: TRBV5-1
CDR3aa: CASSLVLVGGETQYF

j_gene: TRBJ2-7
v_gene: TRBV12-3/TRBV12-4
CDR3aa: CASSQTRNSPRLEQYF

j_gene: TRBJ2-3
v_gene: TRBV20-1
CDR3aa: CCARGLTQGEITDTQYF

j_gene: TRBJ2-1
v_gene: TRBV27
CDR3aa: CASSSGLTGEQFF